This TCR beta chain was retrieved from a study of cytomegalovirus exposure and HLA in healthy donors. After removal of 1 base from V and 7 bases from J, the junction contained 7 bases not matched to a gene. Looked up from germline, CDR1 is KGHSH and CDR2 is LQKENI. This CDR3 has 15 amino acids. PCR employed 60 Vbeta and 13 Jbeta primers. Authors' processing steps: A later analysis counted 65 million to 90 million unique TCR beta chains, 9.5 million to 13 million shared. Clones were read by immunoSEQ multiplex PCR, and TCRdb kept only the in-frame ones, dropping some. The V and J calls and the clone size are those of that table, but D and trimming were determined from the DNA. This sample has 99,000 or so clones; less than 85% occur once, and the top ten carry around 8.2%. Notes on this clone: Its antigen is as yet unknown.

Study conclusions and caveats: The investigators catalogued some 160 TCR beta chains as cytomegalovirus-associated.

Each donor was healthy, and each was a bone marrow donor. This sequence was found in a man between 40 and 49 years old in good health and CMV-seropositive. The gene calls are TRBV18 and TRBJ2-7; 10 nucleotides agree with TRBD2. Sequenced input: PBMCs. The CDR3, as DNA: TGTGCCAGCTCACCACAAGCGGGGGGGCCTCGGGAGCAGTACTTC. Encoded protein: CASSPQAGGPREQYF.